A single sample is the source of the 24 T cell receptor beta chains below, sequenced in a study of shared clonotypes between healthy human individuals. CD8 cells regarded as naive lacked CD45RO, were positively chosen for CCR7, and omitted terminally differentiated effector memory CD45RA+ cells. Sequencing was performed with immunoSEQ multiplex PCR; in TCRdb, only in-frame clones are kept and a portion is missing. This sample has about 1,900,000 clones, with about 95% found just once. Sequenced sample: naive CD8+ T cells sorted from blood. The receptors come from a man between 18 and 29 years old in good health.

V is TRBV11-2 and J is TRBJ2-3; 13 nucleotides line up with TRBD2. The CDR3 totals 18 residues. The V gene end was trimmed by 5 bases and the J gene end by 5 bases; junction bases not matched to a gene: 13. Germline V gene data show CDR1 as SGHAT and CDR2 as FQNNGV. In DNA form, the CDR3 reads TGTGCCAGCAGCCCCACCACTGGACTAGCGGGAGCGGAAGATACGCAGTATTTT. Its protein is CASSPTTGLAGAEDTQYF.

A note on this clone: This sample also contains other DNA sequences that code for the same CDR3. The chain couples TRBV7-6 to TRBJ2-7; 10 nucleotides align to TRBD1. The CDR3 runs 14 residues. Looked up from germline, CDR1 is SGHVS and CDR2 is FNYEAQ. The V segment lost 5 bases and the J segment 2 bases; nucleotides outside the gene matches: 3. The CDR3 loop reads CASSRGTGAYEQYF. The CDR3 coding sequence is TGTGCCAGCAGCCGAGGGACAGGGGCCTACGAGCAGTACTTC.

The genes are TRBV5-1 and TRBJ1-1, with D perhaps TRBD1 (5 bases). The CDR3 contains 15 residues. Trimming pared 1 base from V and 3 bases from J, leaving 13 bases between. Germline loops: CDR1 SGHRS, CDR2 YFSETQ. The CDR3 DNA follows: TGCGCCAGCAGCTTGTCCCAGGGATCGGACACTGAAGCTTTCTTT. This codes for CASSLSQGSDTEAFF.

The chain recombines TRBV5-1 with TRBJ2-5; TRBD2 is a possible D gene (6 bases). The CDR3 sequence is 17 residues long. The V end lost 1 base, the J end lost 2 bases, and 18 bases lay between the germline ends. Germline CDR1 SGHRS, CDR2 YFSETQ. The CDR3 sequence: CASSLTAGLYAQETQYF. The CDR3 coding sequence is TGCGCCAGCAGCTTGACGGCGGGACTCTATGCTCAAGAGACCCAGTACTTC.

The chain has TRBV6-5 and TRBJ2-2, with 9 nucleotides matching TRBD2. The ends lost 4 bases at V and 7 bases at J; junction bases unmatched: 4. The CDR3 covers 14 residues. Germline loops: CDR1 MNHEY, CDR2 SVGAGI. CDR3 residues: CASSFSGSFGELFF. The CDR3 DNA follows: TGTGCCAGCAGTTTTAGCGGGAGTTTCGGGGAGCTGTTTTTT.

The J gene is TRBJ2-7, the V gene TRBV6-1; D is perhaps TRBD2 (5 bases). CDR1 and CDR2 (germline): MNHNS, SASEGT. V was shortened by 4 bases and J by 1 base, with 14 bases between the two germline ends. The CDR3 spans 15 residues. In DNA form, the CDR3 reads TGTGCCAGCAGTGGGACTCCCTGGGGTTCCTACGAGCAGTACTTC. Translation: CASSGTPWGSYEQYF.

The V and J genes are TRBV30 and TRBJ2-7, with TRBD1 matching 7 bases. The V segment lost 5 bases and the J segment 2 bases; nucleotides outside the gene matches: 12. The germline CDR1 and CDR2 sequences are GTSNPN and SVGIG (reference sequence). This CDR3 is built from 15 residues. The CDR3 here is CAWEHRGPSPYEQYF. Written as DNA, the CDR3 is TGTGCCTGGGAGCACAGGGGTCCTTCCCCCTACGAGCAGTACTTC. Combining the CDR3 with reference TRBV30 and TRBJ2-7 gives the whole variable domain SQTIHQWPATLVQPVGSPLSLECTVEGTSNPNLYWYRQAAGRGLQLLFYSVGIGQISSEVPQNLSASRPQDRQFILSSKKLLLSDSGFYLCAWEHRGPSPYEQYFGPGTRLTVT.

V is TRBV28 and J is TRBJ1-2, with D maybe TRBD1 (5 bases). CDR1 is MDHEN and CDR2 is SYDVKM in the germline V gene. The CDR3 length is 13 residues. Deletions cut 5 bases from V and 4 bases from J, with 11 bases between. The DNA of the CDR3 is TGTGCCAGCAGTCCAGGGTCCTTCTATGGCTACACCTTC. Translating gives CASSPGSFYGYTF.

For the CDR3, the DNA is TGTGCCAGCAGTGATATAGGGTCCTACGAGCAGTACTTC. It specifies CASSDIGSYEQYF. This chain uses TRBV2 with TRBJ2-7; D unclear. Germline lookup yields CDR1 SNHLY and CDR2 FYNNEI. The CDR3 runs to 13 residues. V gave up 3 bases and J gave up 1 base, with 7 bases separating them. The full variable domain, in which reference TRBV2 and TRBJ2-7 provide the parts outside the CDR3, is EPEVTQTPSHQVTQMGQEVILRCVPISNHLYFYWYRQILGQKVEFLVSFYNNEISEKSEIFDDQFSVERPDGSNFTLKIRSTKLEDSAMYFCASSDIGSYEQYFGPGTRLTVT.

The chain has TRBV2 and TRBJ1-1; 9 nucleotides line up with TRBD1. The junction had 12 bases not matched to a gene; V was cut back by 9 bases and J by 7 bases. The CDR3 is 14 amino acids. CDR1 and CDR2 (germline): SNHLY, FYNNEI. CDR3 in DNA: TGTGCCAGGGTTGAGAGACAGGGGGGCGGTGAAGCTTTCTTT. This gives the protein CARVERQGGGEAFF.

The chain uses TRBV7-9 and TRBJ2-7, with 9 bases lining up with TRBD1. This CDR3 has 13 residues. Germline assignment: CDR1 SEHNR and CDR2 FQNEAQ (reference sequence). J lost 7 bases, V lost 5 bases, and 6 bases had no gene match. CDR3 protein: CASSTGQGWEQYF. The CDR3 region has the DNA TGTGCCAGCAGCACAGGACAGGGGTGGGAGCAGTACTTC.

The chain has TRBV7-9 and TRBJ2-3, with TRBD1 matching over 7 bases. The CDR3 contains 17 residues. Germline values: CDR1 SEHNR, CDR2 FQNEAQ (reference sequence). Trimming took 5 bases from V and 4 from J; bases not matched to a gene: 15. The CDR3 DNA reads as TGTGCCAGCAGCCTTCCCCGAGAAGGGGGCATGGCAGATACGCAGTATTTT. It encodes CASSLPREGGMADTQYF.

Comment on this clone: The same CDR3 arises from other DNA sequences in this sample as well. V and J are TRBV28 and TRBJ2-7, with a possible D match to TRBD1 (5 bases). CDR1 MDHEN and CDR2 SYDVKM come from the germline V gene. The CDR3 runs 13 residues. Trimming left V 6 bases short and J 2 bases short, with 11 bases between. As DNA, the CDR3 is TGTGCCAGCAGCCCCGGACAAACCTACGAGCAGTACTTC. Encoded protein: CASSPGQTYEQYF.

The chain combines TRBV11-3 with TRBJ2-1; no clear D. CDR1 and CDR2 (germline): SGHNT, YENEEA. CDR3 length: 14 amino acids. Deletions cut 4 bases from V and 7 bases from J, with 14 bases between. CDR3 coding DNA: TGTGCCAGCAGCTCCCATAATGTGGCAAATGAGCAGTTCTTC. This encodes CASSSHNVANEQFF.

This chain links TRBV21-1 with TRBJ2-7. TRBV21-1 is listed as a pseudogene. The CDR3 totals 16 residues. The CDR3 region is CASSKGGWGSSYEQYF. The DNA of the CDR3 is TGTGCCAGCAGCAAAGGAGGGTGGGGCAGCTCCTACGAGCAGTACTTC.

V is TRBV4-2 and J is TRBJ2-1, with 9 bases that match TRBD2. Germline CDR1 is LGHNA and CDR2 is YNFKEQ. V trimming: 4 bases; J trimming: 6 bases; junction bases outside the gene matches: 10. The CDR3 has 16 amino acids. The CDR3 DNA sequence: TGTGCCAGCAGCCCCGCCGGCGGGGGGGCCCCCAATGAGCAGTTCTTC. Residues: CASSPAGGGAPNEQFF.

The chain combines TRBV28 with TRBJ2-1, with 11 bases fitting TRBD2. Losses at the gene ends were 6 bases for V and 2 bases for J; bases not matched to a gene: 15. CDR1 is MDHEN, CDR2 SYDVKM, per germline. This CDR3 contains 19 residues. The CDR3 reads CASSPRVNSGGGPYNEQFF. CDR3 DNA: TGTGCCAGCAGCCCGAGAGTGAATAGCGGGGGGGGACCCTACAATGAGCAGTTCTTC.

V usage is TRBV25-1 and J usage is TRBJ2-2; D not resolved. Germline V gives CDR1 MGHDK, CDR2 SYGVNS. Trimming stripped 2 bases from V and 0 bases from J, with 16 bases between. This CDR3 is 18 amino acids long. CDR3 protein: CASSEDWTENANTGELFF. The CDR3 DNA reads TGTGCCAGCAGTGAAGATTGGACCGAAAACGCGAACACCGGGGAGCTGTTTTTT.

This chain connects TRBV4-1 to TRBJ2-2; tentatively, D is TRBD1 or TRBD2 (6 bases each). The germline V and J ends were trimmed by 5 bases and 7 bases, with 20 bases remaining between them. This CDR3 region has 16 residues. Germline V CDR1 and CDR2: MGHRA, YSYEKL. The CDR3 sequence is CASSGKSGGPSGELFF. For the CDR3, the DNA is TGCGCCAGCAGCGGAAAGTCCGGGGGCCCTAGCGGGGAGCTGTTTTTT.

V and J are TRBV29-1 and TRBJ2-7; TRBD2 matches 15 bases. CDR1 SQVTM and CDR2 ANQGSEA come from the germline V gene. V shed 7 bases, J shed 7 bases, and the junction held 11 bases outside the gene matches. The CDR3 covers 15 residues. CDR3 in amino acids: CSAGLAGGRGSEQYF. The CDR3 DNA is TGCAGCGCAGGACTAGCGGGAGGGCGCGGCTCTGAGCAGTACTTC.

The chain combines TRBV7-9 with TRBJ2-7; D not certain. The CDR3 sequence is 13 residues long. From germline, CDR1 is SEHNR and CDR2 FQNEAQ (reference sequence). Deletions cut 4 bases from V and 2 bases from J, with 9 bases between. The CDR3 loop reads CASSSSHAYEQYF. The CDR3 DNA sequence: TGTGCCAGCAGCTCCTCCCACGCCTACGAGCAGTACTTC. The full variable domain, its missing parts supplied by reference TRBV7-9 and TRBJ2-7, is DTGVSQNPRHKITKRGQNVTFRCDPISEHNRLYWYRQTLGQGPEFLTYFQNEAQLEKSRLLSDRFSAERPKGSFSTLEIQRTEQGDSAMYLCASSSSHAYEQYFGPGTRLTVT.

CDR3 bases: TGCAGCGTTGAGTGGCAGGGGGTTTACAATGAGCAGTTCTTC. The encoded protein is CSVEWQGVYNEQFF. The V gene is TRBV29-1, the J gene TRBJ2-1; 7 nucleotides line up with TRBD1. The J segment lost 4 bases and the V segment lost 3 bases, leaving 6 bases of the junction unmatched. CDR1 and CDR2 from the germline V gene are SQVTM and ANQGSEA. The CDR3 runs 14 residues.

This rearrangement joins TRBV18 to TRBJ1-4; unclear D gene. Germline loops: CDR1 KGHSH, CDR2 LQKENI. Trimming cost V 2 bases and J 0 bases, with 10 bases left between them. The CDR3 loop spans 16 amino acids. The CDR3 region is CASSPTGRSTNEKLFF. The CDR3 DNA reads TGTGCCAGCTCACCAACTGGCAGATCAACTAATGAAAAACTGTTTTTT.

J is TRBJ2-7 and V is TRBV7-6, with 7 bases that match TRBD1. Trimming at V came to 4 bases and at J to 6 bases, leaving 3 bases not matched to a gene. The CDR3 consists of 12 residues. Germline loops: CDR1 SGHVS, CDR2 FNYEAQ. DNA of the CDR3: TGTGCCAGCAGCTCAGGGGGAAGCGAGCAGTACTTC. It yields the protein CASSSGGSEQYF.